This TCR beta chain was retrieved from a study of CD8+ T cells in alopecia areata. Study context: The authors scored treated patients' severity by affected scalp percentage.

Reverse transcribed after extraction, RNA yielded cDNA as the sequencing template. The protocol was immunoSEQ multiplex PCR, while the TCRdb copy is restricted to in-frame clones and leaves out a portion. Of 140,000 to 150,000 clones detected, nearly 55% appear once; the ten largest clones hold approximately 15%. Treatment reported: oral pan-JAK inhibitor, 5-10 mg twice daily. It was from alopecia areata patients that lesional scalp punch biopsies and peripheral blood were collected. This CDR3 region has 15 residues. V dropped 1 base and J dropped 2 bases, with 6 bases sitting between them. Germline values: CDR1 MNHEY, CDR2 SMNVEV (reference sequence).

This TCR derives from a human donor with alopecia areata. The chain has TRBV27 and TRBJ2-6; no clear D gene. The input for sequencing was CD8+ T cells sorted from blood, taken at week 4, from a patient treated with tofacitinib. CDR3 loop: CASSLWGTGANVLTF. The CDR3, as DNA: TGTGCCAGCAGTTTATGGGGAACTGGGGCCAACGTCCTGACTTTC. Full variable domain (rest looked up from reference TRBV27 and TRBJ2-6): EAQVTQNPRYLITVTGKKLTVTCSQNMNHEYMSWYRQDPGLGLRQIYYSMNVEVTDKGDVPEGYKVSRKEKRNFPLILESPSPNQTSLYFCASSLWGTGANVLTFGAGSRLTVL.